These 12 T cell receptor beta chains originate from one sample sequenced in a study of technical replicates of blood from a few donors (dated by TCRdb to about 2017). The protocol used for the library was the immunoSEQ multiplex PCR assay. TCRdb obtained this table from immuneACCESS and retained in-frame rearrangements with V and J assigned. These tables miss some clones; where compared with another copy, unresolved V genes account for less than half of the shortfall, and the remainder is unexplained. This sample gives tens of thousands of clones in total; 90% to 95% of them show up just once. Together, the top ten hold just over 0.25% of the sample. The sequencing sample was made of T cells isolated from PBMCs. The source of these receptors is a human donor in good health.

This chain uses TRBV6-1 with TRBJ1-2; a weak D match, TRBD1 (6 bases). V was clipped by 3 bases and J by 5 bases, with 19 bases between them. The CDR3 consists of 16 residues. CDR1 is MNHNS and CDR2 is SASEGT in the germline V gene. The CDR3 protein is CASSERPLTGRYGYTF. For the CDR3, the DNA is TGTGCCAGCAGTGAGAGACCCCTGACAGGTCGATATGGCTACACCTTC.

The V call is TRBV10-2, the J call TRBJ1-4; TRBD1 agrees at 7 bases. The trim removed 0 bases at V and 5 bases at J, leaving 6 bases unmatched. Germline CDR1 and CDR2: WSHSY and SAAADI. The CDR3 runs to 16 residues. The CDR3 spells CASSESGTEMNEKLFF. Written as DNA, the CDR3 is TGCGCCAGCAGTGAGTCAGGGACAGAGATGAATGAAAAACTGTTTTTT.

This clone was counted a single time. This sequence joins TRBV2 and TRBJ1-4; D ambiguous. The germline CDR1 and CDR2 sequences are SNHLY and FYNNEI. This CDR3 contains 12 residues. Trimming cost V 8 bases and J 7 bases, with 11 bases left between them. CDR3 bases: TGTGCCAGCGGTCGACTAACTGAAAAACTGTTTTTT. It encodes CASGRLTEKLFF.

The chain carries TRBV29-1 and TRBJ2-1, with 8 bases lining up with TRBD2. V lost 7 bases to trimming and J lost 6 bases; unmatched junction nucleotides: 8. Germline V gene sequence: CDR1 SQVTM, CDR2 ANQGSEA. This CDR3 is built from 13 residues. The CDR3 region has the DNA TGCAGCGCTCGACTAGCGTCCCTCAATGAGCAGTTCTTC. Translated, it gives CSARLASLNEQFF.

The chain combines TRBV7-3 with TRBJ2-7; a weak D match, TRBD2 (5 bases). The germline gives CDR1 SGHTA, CDR2 FQGTGA. The germline V and J ends were trimmed by 4 bases and 1 base, with 14 bases remaining between them. There are 15 residues in the CDR3. CDR3 sequence: CASSSNAGGSYEQYF. CDR3 sequence (DNA): TGTGCCAGCAGCTCAAACGCCGGAGGATCCTACGAGCAGTACTTC.

This chain uses TRBV5-6 with TRBJ2-7; D not resolved. Germline V gene lookup returns CDR1 SGHDT and CDR2 YYEEEE. The CDR3 spans 13 residues. V lost 2 bases to trimming and J lost 4 bases, with 10 bases between them. Written as DNA, the CDR3 is TGTGCCAGCAGCTTTGGTCAGTTTTACGAGCAGTACTTC. It codes for CASSFGQFYEQYF.

This clone was observed a handful of times. This chain joins TRBV28 and TRBJ2-2, with 9 bases identical to TRBD1. This CDR3 region has 16 residues. V lost 10 bases, J lost 7 bases, and 16 bases stayed unmatched. CDR1 is MDHEN and CDR2 is SYDVKM in the germline V gene. This CDR3 reads CATTGQGFRGNGELFF. The DNA of the CDR3 is TGTGCCACTACGGGACAGGGATTTCGCGGAAACGGGGAGCTGTTTTTT.

The chain combines TRBV28 with TRBJ1-4, with 7 bases that match TRBD1. Germline V lookup: CDR1 MDHEN, CDR2 SYDVKM. CDR3 length: 15 residues. J gave up 4 bases and V 3 bases, and 5 bases lay outside the gene matches. The CDR3 region has the DNA TGTGCCAGCAGTTTGGGGACAGCCTTTAATGAAAAACTGTTTTTT. It specifies CASSLGTAFNEKLFF.

The rearrangement uses TRBV29-1 and TRBJ1-2; D gene unclear. Trimming cost V 0 bases and J 6 bases, with 17 bases left between them. This CDR3 spans 15 amino acids. The V gene's germline CDR1 is SQVTM and CDR2 ANQGSEA. CDR3 in amino acids: CSVEDEGNQFDGYTF. The CDR3 DNA reads as TGCAGCGTTGAAGATGAGGGCAACCAGTTTGATGGCTACACCTTC.

The CDR3 loop is CASTPVVGGGQPQHF. In DNA form, the CDR3 reads TGTGCCAGTACTCCGGTTGTGGGGGGGGGACAGCCCCAGCATTTT. The chain employs TRBV19 and TRBJ1-5, with D possibly being TRBD1 (5 bases). The CDR3 is 15 residues long. V lost 7 bases and J lost 7, with 20 bases in between. Germline V gene data show CDR1 as LNHDA and CDR2 as SQIVND (reference sequence).

The CDR3 DNA sequence: TGTGCCAGTCTTACAGGGCACTACAATGAGCAGTTCTTC. This encodes CASLTGHYNEQFF. This chain uses TRBV2 with TRBJ2-1, with a weak D call TRBD1 (6 bases). With 9 bases removed from V and 3 bases from J, the gap between germline ends came to 12 bases. This CDR3 region has 13 residues. Germline-derived CDR1 and CDR2 are SNHLY and FYNNEI.

Here the CDR3 DNA reads TGTGCCAGTAGTCACACCAGGGACATCTCCTACGAGCAGTACTTC. Translating gives CASSHTRDISYEQYF. The chain links TRBV19 to TRBJ2-7; D possibly corresponds to TRBD1 (6 bases). The CDR3 covers 15 residues. Germline lookup yields CDR1 LNHDA and CDR2 SQIVND (reference sequence). Trimming removed 5 bases at V and 0 bases at J, with 14 bases between. The full variable domain, completed using reference TRBV19 and TRBJ2-7, is DGGITQSPKYLFRKEGQNVTLSCEQNLNHDAMYWYRQDPGQGLRLIYYSQIVNDFQKGDIAEGYSVSREKKESFPLTVTSAQKNPTAFYLCASSHTRDISYEQYFGPGTRLTVT.